This T cell receptor beta chain emerged from a study of PD-L1 blockade in urothelial cancer. Trimming removed 4 bases at V and 3 bases at J, with 9 bases between. CDR3 size: 14 residues. Germline CDR1 is ENHRY and CDR2 is SYGVKD. The data were produced by immunoSEQ multiplex PCR, yet TCRdb's version contains in-frame clones alone and is incomplete. In the table there are fewer than 35,000 clones, over 75% of which are singletons. V is TRBV10-3 and J is TRBJ2-2; maybe TRBD2 (6 bases). The sequence was obtained from a man aged 50 or older with urothelial cancer. The source material was PBMCs, sampled around atezolizumab (anti-PD-L1) treatment. The CDR3 nucleotides are TGTGCCATCAGTGCTAGCGTATACACCGGGGAGCTGTTTTTT. Translated, it gives CAISASVYTGELFF.